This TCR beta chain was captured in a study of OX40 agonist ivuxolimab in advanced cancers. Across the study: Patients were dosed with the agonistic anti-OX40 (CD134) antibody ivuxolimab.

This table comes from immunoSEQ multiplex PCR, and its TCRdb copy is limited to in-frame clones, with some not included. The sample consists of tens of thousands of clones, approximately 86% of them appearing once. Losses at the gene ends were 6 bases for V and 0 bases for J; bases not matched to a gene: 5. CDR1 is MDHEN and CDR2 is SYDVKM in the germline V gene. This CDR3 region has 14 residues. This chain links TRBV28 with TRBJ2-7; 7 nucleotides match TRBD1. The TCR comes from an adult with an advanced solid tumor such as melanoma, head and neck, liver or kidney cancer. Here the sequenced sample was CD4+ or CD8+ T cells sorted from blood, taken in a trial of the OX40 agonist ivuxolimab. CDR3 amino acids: CASRKQGSSYEQYF. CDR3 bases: TGTGCCAGCAGAAAACAGGGGTCCTCCTACGAGCAGTACTTC. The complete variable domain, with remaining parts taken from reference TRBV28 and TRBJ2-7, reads DVKVTQSSRYLVKRTGEKVFLECVQDMDHENMFWYRQDPGLGLRLIYFSYDVKMKEKGDIPEGYSVSREKKERFSLILESASTNQTSMYLCASRKQGSSYEQYFGPGTRLTVT.